This TCR beta chain was found in a study of OX40 agonist ivuxolimab in advanced cancers. Profiling relied on immunoSEQ multiplex PCR, and the TCRdb table lists in-frame clones only, not all of them. The table includes around 84,000 clones, about 88% detected once. The CDR3 spans 13 residues. Trimming left V 7 bases short and J 8 bases short, with 15 bases between. The germline CDR1 and CDR2 sequences are SGHRS and YFSETQ. This clone was observed a single time. Its antigen is unidentified. Study outcomes and limitations: The mean number of expanded clones was higher in CD8+ T cells than in CD4+.

The sample in question was CD4+ or CD8+ T cells sorted from blood, obtained in a trial of the OX40 agonist ivuxolimab. This receptor was taken from an adult with an advanced solid tumor such as melanoma, head and neck, liver or kidney cancer. This chain joins TRBV5-1 and TRBJ1-4, with D possibly matching TRBD1 (6 bases). The chain's CDR3 is CASARGVAEKLFF. As DNA, the CDR3 is TGCGCCAGCGCGAGGGGGGTGGCAGAAAAACTGTTTTTT.